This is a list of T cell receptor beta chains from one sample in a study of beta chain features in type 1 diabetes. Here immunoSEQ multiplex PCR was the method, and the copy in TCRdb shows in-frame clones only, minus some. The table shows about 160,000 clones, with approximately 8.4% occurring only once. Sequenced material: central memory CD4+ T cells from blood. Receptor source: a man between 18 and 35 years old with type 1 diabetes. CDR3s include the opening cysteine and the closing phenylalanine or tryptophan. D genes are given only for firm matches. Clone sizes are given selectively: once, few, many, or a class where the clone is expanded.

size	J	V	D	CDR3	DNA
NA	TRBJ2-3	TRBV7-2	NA	CASGGKTDTQYF	TGTGCCAGCGGAGGTAAAACAGATACGCAGTATTTT
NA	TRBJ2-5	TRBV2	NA	CASSEGTQETQYF	TGTGCCAGCTCGGAGGGGACCCAAGAGACCCAGTACTTC
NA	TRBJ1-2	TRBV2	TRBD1	CASSGMTGGGYTF	TGTGCCAGCAGTGGGATGACAGGGGGAGGCTACACCTTC
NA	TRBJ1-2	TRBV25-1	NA	CASSLRGGDYGYTF	TGTGCCAGCAGTCTCAGGGGAGGGGACTATGGCTACACCTTC
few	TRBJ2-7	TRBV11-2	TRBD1	CASSSQDRGGYEQYF	TGTGCCAGCAGCTCCCAAGACAGGGGTGGCTACGAGCAGTACTTC
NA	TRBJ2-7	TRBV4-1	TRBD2	CASSRKRESGSDEQYF	TGCGCCAGCAGCCGTAAGCGGGAGTCGGGTTCCGACGAGCAGTACTTC
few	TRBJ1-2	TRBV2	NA	CASSVDRIYRYTF	TGTGCCAGCAGCGTCGACAGGATCTATCGCTACACCTTC
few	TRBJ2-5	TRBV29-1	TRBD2	CSSQRGGETQYF	TGCAGCTCTCAGCGGGGGGGGGAGACCCAGTACTTC
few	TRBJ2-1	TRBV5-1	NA	CASSLVAAGAAAYNEQFF	TGCGCCAGCAGCTTGGTAGCCGCAGGGGCCGCCGCCTACAATGAGCAGTTCTTC
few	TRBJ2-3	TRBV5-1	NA	CASSPGVSGTDTQYF	TGCGCCAGCAGCCCCGGGGTGAGTGGCACAGATACGCAGTATTTT
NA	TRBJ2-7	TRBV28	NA	CASSIAGTRTYEQYF	TGTGCCAGCAGTATCGCCGGGACAAGGACCTACGAGCAGTACTTC
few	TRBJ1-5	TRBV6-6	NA	CASRQALNQPQHF	TGTGCCAGCCGACAGGCTTTGAATCAGCCCCAGCATTTT
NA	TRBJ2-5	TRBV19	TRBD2	CASSKQGIAGVVETQYF	TGTGCCAGTAGTAAACAAGGAATAGCGGGAGTCGTAGAGACCCAGTACTTC
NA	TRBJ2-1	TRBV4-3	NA	CASSQDQRLGEQFF	TGCGCCAGCAGCCAAGATCAGCGGTTGGGTGAGCAGTTCTTC
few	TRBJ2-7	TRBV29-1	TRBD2	CSVEATSASSYEQYF	TGCAGCGTTGAAGCGACTAGCGCGAGCTCCTACGAGCAGTACTTC
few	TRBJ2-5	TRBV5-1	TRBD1	CASSATGGETQYF	TGCGCCAGCAGCGCGACAGGGGGAGAGACCCAGTACTTC
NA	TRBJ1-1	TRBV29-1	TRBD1	CSVDTGGATEAFF	TGCAGCGTGGATACAGGGGGCGCGACTGAAGCTTTCTTT
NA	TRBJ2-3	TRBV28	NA	CASCSLQASTDTQYF	TGTGCCAGCTGTTCCCTACAGGCTAGCACAGATACGCAGTATTTT
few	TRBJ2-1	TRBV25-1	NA	CASSEKEDNEQFF	TGTGCCAGCAGTGAGAAGGAGGACAATGAGCAGTTCTTC
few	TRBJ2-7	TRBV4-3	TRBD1	CASSHGQGDYEQYF	TGCGCCAGCAGCCACGGACAGGGAGACTACGAGCAGTACTTC
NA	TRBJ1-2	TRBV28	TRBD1	CASSLPGGNGYTF	TGTGCCAGCAGTTTACCAGGGGGCAATGGCTACACCTTC
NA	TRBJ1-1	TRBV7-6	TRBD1	CASSSTGAPGGTEAFF	TGTGCCAGCAGCTCGACAGGGGCCCCCGGGGGCACTGAAGCTTTCTTT
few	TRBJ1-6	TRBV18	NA	CASSPGRRANSPLHF	TGTGCCAGCTCACCCGGGCGCAGGGCTAATTCACCCCTCCACTTT
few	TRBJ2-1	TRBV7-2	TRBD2	CASSPGLAGGRVEQFF	TGTGCCAGCAGCCCAGGACTAGCGGGGGGGCGGGTTGAGCAGTTCTTC
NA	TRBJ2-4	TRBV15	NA	CATSSGGGEAKNIQYF	TGTGCCACCAGCAGCGGAGGCGGTGAAGCCAAAAACATTCAGTACTTC
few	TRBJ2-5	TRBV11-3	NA	CASSGAVQETQYF	TGTGCCAGCAGCGGAGCGGTTCAAGAGACCCAGTACTTC
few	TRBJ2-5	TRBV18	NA	CASSSGSQETQYF	TGTGCCAGCTCATCGGGTTCCCAAGAGACCCAGTACTTC
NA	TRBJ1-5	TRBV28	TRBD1	CASSFLTGGGYQPQHF	TGTGCCAGCAGTTTTTTAACAGGGGGCGGTTATCAGCCCCAGCATTTT
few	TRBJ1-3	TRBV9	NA	CASSALRNTIYF	TGTGCCAGCAGCGCTCTACGTAACACCATATATTTT
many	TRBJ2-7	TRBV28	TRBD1	CASVGWGETGTYEQYF	TGTGCCAGCGTCGGGTGGGGAGAGACAGGGACCTACGAGCAGTACTTC
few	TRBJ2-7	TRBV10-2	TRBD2	CASSSAGSYEQYF	TGCGCCAGCAGTTCAGCGGGATCCTACGAGCAGTACTTC
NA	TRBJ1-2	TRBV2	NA	CASSDRSYGYTF	TGTGCCAGCAGCGACAGGTCCTATGGCTACACCTTC
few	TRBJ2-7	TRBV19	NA	CASSTWTEPYEQYF	TGTGCCAGTAGTACTTGGACAGAGCCCTACGAGCAGTACTTC
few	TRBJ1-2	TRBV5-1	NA	CASSDDRTGVF	TGCGCCAGCAGCGACGACAGGACCGGGGTCTTC
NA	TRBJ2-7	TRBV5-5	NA	CASSSLQGSSYEQYF	TGTGCCAGCAGCTCACTACAGGGAAGTTCCTACGAGCAGTACTTC
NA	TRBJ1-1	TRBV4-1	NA	CASSRKGENTEAFF	TGCGCCAGCAGCCGCAAGGGGGAGAACACTGAAGCTTTCTTT
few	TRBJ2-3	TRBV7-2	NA	CASSLYRGDTQYF	TGTGCCAGCAGCTTATATCGGGGGGATACGCAGTATTTT
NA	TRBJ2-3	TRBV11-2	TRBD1	CASSPTSGTGLTDTQYF	TGTGCCAGCAGCCCCACTTCGGGGACAGGGCTTACAGATACGCAGTATTTT
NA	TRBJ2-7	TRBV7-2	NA	CASSATAGAQYEQYF	TGTGCCAGCAGCGCTACTGCGGGGGCGCAGTACGAGCAGTACTTC
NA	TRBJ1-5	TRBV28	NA	CASILRKPGQRAGQPQHF	TGTGCCAGCATTCTACGAAAACCGGGACAACGAGCCGGGCAGCCCCAGCATTTT
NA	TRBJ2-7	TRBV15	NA	CATSRDRASYEQYF	TGTGCCACCAGCAGAGACAGGGCAAGCTACGAGCAGTACTTC